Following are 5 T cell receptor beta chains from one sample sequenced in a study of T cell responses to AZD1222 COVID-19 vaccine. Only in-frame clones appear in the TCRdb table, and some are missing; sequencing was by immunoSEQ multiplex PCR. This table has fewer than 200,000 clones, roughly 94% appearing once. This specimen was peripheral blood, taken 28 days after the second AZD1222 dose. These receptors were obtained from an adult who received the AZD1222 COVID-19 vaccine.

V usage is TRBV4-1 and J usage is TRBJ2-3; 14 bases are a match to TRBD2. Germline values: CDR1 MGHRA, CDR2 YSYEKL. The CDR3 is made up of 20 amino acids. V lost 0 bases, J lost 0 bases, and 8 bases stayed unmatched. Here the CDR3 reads CASSQDLRTSGGLSTDTQYF. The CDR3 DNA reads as TGCGCCAGCAGCCAAGATCTACGGACTAGCGGGGGGCTAAGCACAGATACGCAGTATTTT.

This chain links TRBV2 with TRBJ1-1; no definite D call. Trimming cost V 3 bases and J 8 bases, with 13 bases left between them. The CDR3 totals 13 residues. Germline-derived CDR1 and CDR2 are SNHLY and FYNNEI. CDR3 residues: CASSDGRSKEAFF. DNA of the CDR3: TGTGCCAGCAGTGATGGCAGATCTAAAGAAGCTTTCTTT. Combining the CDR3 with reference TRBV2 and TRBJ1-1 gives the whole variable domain EPEVTQTPSHQVTQMGQEVILRCVPISNHLYFYWYRQILGQKVEFLVSFYNNEISEKSEIFDDQFSVERPDGSNFTLKIRSTKLEDSAMYFCASSDGRSKEAFFGQGTRLTVV.

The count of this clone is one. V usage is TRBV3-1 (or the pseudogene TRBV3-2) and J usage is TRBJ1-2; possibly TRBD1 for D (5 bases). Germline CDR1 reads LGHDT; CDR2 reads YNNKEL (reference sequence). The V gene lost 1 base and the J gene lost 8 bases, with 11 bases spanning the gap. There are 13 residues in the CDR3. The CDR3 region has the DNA TGTGCCAGCAGCCAAGCGGCCTCAGGGGGCTACACCTTC. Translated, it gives CASSQAASGGYTF.

CDR3 nucleotide sequence: TGCGCCAGCAGCTTGGGGACAGAGGGTGAAAAACTGTTTTTT. It codes for CASSLGTEGEKLFF. The chain carries TRBV5-1 and TRBJ1-4, with D possibly matching TRBD1 (6 bases). Trimming took 0 bases from V and 7 from J, leaving 10 bases between them. CDR3 length: 14 amino acids. CDR1 is SGHRS and CDR2 is YFSETQ in the germline V gene.

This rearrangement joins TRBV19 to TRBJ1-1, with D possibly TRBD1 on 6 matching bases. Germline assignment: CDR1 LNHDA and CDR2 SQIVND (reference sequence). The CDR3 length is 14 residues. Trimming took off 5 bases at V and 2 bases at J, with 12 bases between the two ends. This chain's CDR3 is CASSAGQENTEAFF. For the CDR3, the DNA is TGTGCCAGTAGTGCGGGACAAGAAAACACTGAAGCTTTCTTT.